Here is one T cell receptor (beta chain) with its context. This record comes from a study of T cells in tuberculosis. Adolescents were screened for latent TB by skin test and IGRA. Clones were read by immunoSEQ multiplex PCR, and TCRdb kept only the in-frame ones, dropping some. The sample lists tens of thousands of clones; approximately 94% were seen once. Specimen: PBMCs. The receptor was isolated from a donor between 5 and 29 years old with latent tuberculosis or without tuberculosis infection. Some clones in this sample may be carry-over from other donors' samples.

CDR3 DNA: TGCGCCAGCAGCCAAGAGGACAGGGAAGGCAATGGCTACACCTTC. Its translation: CASSQEDREGNGYTF. This chain joins TRBV4-3 and TRBJ1-2, with 8 bases identical to TRBD1. Germline V gives CDR1 LGHNA, CDR2 YSLEER. The ends lost 0 bases at V and 6 bases at J; junction bases unmatched: 6. The CDR3 has 15 residues.